This T cell receptor (beta chain) stems from a study of T cells after yellow fever vaccination. Study details: Fractions with few cells were prepared using SMART-Seq v4 Ultra Low Input. Study-wide findings and caveats: Although most clonotypes did not, a small share appeared in both CD4 and CD8 compartments. Faster peaking, at day 5 versus 15, marked a secondary response that was weaker.

Conversion of TCR transcripts into cDNA relied on 5'RACE template switching, which added a universal primer site and UMIs. TCRdb redid the calling of the 5' RACE reads with MiXCR, one entry per CDR3 protein. This sample has approximately 330,000 distinct CDR3 sequences, with over 3.5% found just once. Regarding this clonotype: Its target is not known.

Germline V CDR1 and CDR2: SGHRS, YFSETQ. With 0 bases removed from V and 8 bases from J, the gap between germline ends came to 11 bases. The CDR3 is 14 amino acids. The chain employs TRBV5-1 and TRBJ1-4; D is unclear. Sequencing was performed on PBMCs, taken 5 days after the yellow fever booster vaccination. The origin of this receptor is a young man who received the YFV17D yellow fever vaccine. As DNA, the CDR3 is TGCGCCAGCAGCTTGGCGGGAATTGGAGAAAAACTGTTTTTT. Its translation is CASSLAGIGEKLFF.